Listed here are 13 T cell receptor beta chains from one sample, sequenced in a study of shared T cell receptors in the human thymus. TCRdb's copy holds only in-frame clones and misses some; the assay was immunoSEQ multiplex PCR. The sample includes about 660,000 clones, around 87% of them seen just once. These data also formed part of another study, on human thymus T cells.

Sequencing was done on a sample of thymocytes. The receptors derive from a boy younger than two with a congenital heart defect.

V gene TRBV28 combines with J gene TRBJ1-5, with D possibly being TRBD1 (5 bases). Germline V gene data show CDR1 as MDHEN and CDR2 as SYDVKM. The V gene lost 5 bases and the J gene lost 5 bases, with 19 bases spanning the gap. The CDR3 covers 16 residues. The CDR3 bases are TGTGCCAGCAGTCAGGGACCGGACTTAGCGGATCAGCCCCAGCATTTT. It codes for CASSQGPDLADQPQHF.

This clone was seen once. The chain has TRBV5-4 and TRBJ1-4; D unclear. The CDR3 runs to 18 residues. Germline lookup yields CDR1 SGHNT and CDR2 YYREEE (reference sequence). Trimming shortened V by 1 base and J by 0 bases, and 16 bases separated the two germline ends. CDR3 sequence reads: CASSLPSFGNATNEKLFF. The CDR3 nucleotides read TGTGCCAGCAGCTTGCCCAGTTTCGGGAATGCAACTAATGAAAAACTGTTTTTT.

This chain uses TRBV5-1 with TRBJ1-1; 8 nucleotides match TRBD1. CDR3 length equals 15 residues. V lost 4 bases, J lost 3 bases, and 8 bases stayed unmatched. Germline V gene lookup returns CDR1 SGHRS and CDR2 YFSETQ. CDR3 in amino acids: CASSPGQGRDTEAFF. CDR3 in DNA: TGCGCCAGCAGCCCTGGACAGGGTAGGGACACTGAAGCTTTCTTT.

The chain couples TRBV9 to TRBJ2-7; D is unclear. CDR1 SGDLS and CDR2 YYNGEE come from the germline V gene. V was trimmed by 3 bases and J by 6 bases, leaving 10 bases between them. This CDR3 contains 12 residues. The CDR3 is CASSAQVGEQYF. The CDR3 coding sequence is TGTGCCAGCAGCGCCCAGGTTGGCGAGCAGTACTTC.

The chain is built from TRBV5-6 and TRBJ2-7; 7 nucleotides line up with TRBD1. Germline values: CDR1 SGHDT, CDR2 YYEEEE. Germline trimming cut 4 bases from V and 0 bases from J; bases unmatched to any gene: 4. The CDR3 spans 14 residues. The CDR3 here is CASSETGSSYEQYF. The CDR3 bases are TGTGCCAGCAGCGAGACAGGGTCCTCCTACGAGCAGTACTTC.

This clone was seen only once. The V and J genes are TRBV2 and TRBJ2-7; TRBD2 agrees at 9 bases. This CDR3 has 14 residues. With V trimmed by 3 bases and J by 4 bases, 4 bases remained unmatched. Germline V lookup: CDR1 SNHLY, CDR2 FYNNEI. The CDR3 sequence is CASSDWREGYEQYF. Here the CDR3 DNA reads TGTGCCAGCAGTGACTGGCGGGAGGGATACGAGCAGTACTTC.

A single count supports this clone. J is TRBJ2-7 and V is TRBV5-4; tentatively, D is TRBD2 (6 bases). Trimming stripped 0 bases from V and 3 bases from J, with 13 bases between. The CDR3 contains 15 residues. Per the germline V gene, CDR1 is SGHNT and CDR2 is YYREEE (reference sequence). The DNA for the CDR3 is TGTGCCAGCAGCTTGGCCGCCGGAGGGAGCTACGAGCAGTACTTC. It translates to CASSLAAGGSYEQYF.

The chain combines TRBV25-1 with TRBJ2-1; the match to TRBD2 covers 15 bases. V dropped 3 bases and J dropped 7; count of bases not matched to a gene: 7. Germline loops: CDR1 MGHDK, CDR2 SYGVNS. This CDR3 has 17 residues. The CDR3 DNA is TGTGCCAGCAGTGATAGGACTAGCGGGGGGGGATCGAATGAGCAGTTCTTC. This gives the protein CASSDRTSGGGSNEQFF.

The chain links TRBV18 to TRBJ2-1, with TRBD1 identical over 7 bases. Trimming took 6 bases from V and 0 from J; bases not matched to a gene: 5. There are 15 residues in the CDR3. CDR1 and CDR2 from the germline V gene are KGHSH and LQKENI. CDR3: CASSEDRCSYNEQFF. The CDR3 DNA sequence: TGTGCCAGCTCGGAGGACAGGTGCTCCTACAATGAGCAGTTCTTC.

This clone was counted between two and nine times. The V and J genes are TRBV9 and TRBJ2-1; tentative D call: TRBD1 (6 bases). Deletions cut 4 bases from V and 2 bases from J, with 22 bases between. The germline V gene has CDR1 SGDLS and CDR2 YYNGEE. The CDR3 is made up of 18 amino acids. The CDR3, as DNA: TGTGCCAGCAGCCCAGGGGTCTGGTGGACAGCGCCCTACAATGAGCAGTTCTTC. It translates to CASSPGVWWTAPYNEQFF. Supplemented by reference TRBV9 and TRBJ2-1, the full variable domain reads DSGVTQTPKHLITATGQRVTLRCSPRSGDLSVYWYQQSLDQGLQFLIQYYNGEERAKGNILERFSAQQFPDLHSELNLSSLELGDSALYFCASSPGVWWTAPYNEQFFGPGTRLTVL.

The chain joins TRBV29-1 to TRBJ2-1; 7 nucleotides line up with TRBD1. V lost 2 bases to trimming and J lost 0 bases; unmatched junction nucleotides: 10. The CDR3 runs to 17 residues. CDR1 and CDR2 from the germline V gene are SQVTM and ANQGSEA. CDR3 DNA: TGCAGCGTTGAATTTAGGGCGACAGGGAGCTCCTACAATGAGCAGTTCTTC. This translates into CSVEFRATGSSYNEQFF.

V is TRBV5-1 and J is TRBJ2-7; possibly TRBD1 for D (5 bases). The V and J ends lost 0 bases and 3 bases respectively, with 13 bases between them. The CDR3 is made up of 15 amino acids. CDR1 is SGHRS and CDR2 is YFSETQ in the germline V gene. The CDR3 protein is CASSLGQGPLYEQYF. CDR3 nucleotide sequence: TGCGCCAGCAGCTTGGGGCAGGGCCCCCTCTACGAGCAGTACTTC.

The table lists this clone with a count of one. The V gene is TRBV27, the J gene TRBJ2-2, with 9 nucleotides matching TRBD2. The V gene end was trimmed by 1 base and the J gene end by 3 bases; junction bases not matched to a gene: 3. Germline assignment: CDR1 MNHEY and CDR2 SMNVEV (reference sequence). CDR3 length: 16 amino acids. CDR3 bases: TGTGCCAGCAGTTTATGCGGCGGGAGGGACACCGGGGAGCTGTTTTTT. It is translated as CASSLCGGRDTGELFF.